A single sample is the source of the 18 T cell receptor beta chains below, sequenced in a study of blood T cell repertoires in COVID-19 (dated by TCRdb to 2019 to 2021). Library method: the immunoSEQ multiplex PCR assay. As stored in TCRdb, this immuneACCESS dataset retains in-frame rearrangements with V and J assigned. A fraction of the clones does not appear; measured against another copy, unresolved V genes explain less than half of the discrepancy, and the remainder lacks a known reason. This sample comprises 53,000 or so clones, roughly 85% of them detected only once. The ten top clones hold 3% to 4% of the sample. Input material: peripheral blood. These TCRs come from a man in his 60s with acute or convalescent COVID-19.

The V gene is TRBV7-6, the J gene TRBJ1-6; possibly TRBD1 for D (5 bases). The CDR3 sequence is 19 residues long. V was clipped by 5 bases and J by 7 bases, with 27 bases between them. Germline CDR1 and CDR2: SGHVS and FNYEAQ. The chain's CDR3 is CASSPRGTAAGGLNSPLHF. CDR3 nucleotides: TGTGCCAGCAGCCCCCGGGGGACGGCCGCTGGGGGGTTGAATTCACCCCTCCACTTT.

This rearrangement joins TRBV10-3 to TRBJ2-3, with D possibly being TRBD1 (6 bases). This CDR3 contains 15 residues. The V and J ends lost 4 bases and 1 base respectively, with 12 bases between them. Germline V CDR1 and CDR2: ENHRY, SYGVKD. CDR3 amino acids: CAISGAGVGTDTQYF. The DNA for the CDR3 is TGTGCCATCAGTGGGGCAGGGGTTGGCACAGATACGCAGTATTTT.

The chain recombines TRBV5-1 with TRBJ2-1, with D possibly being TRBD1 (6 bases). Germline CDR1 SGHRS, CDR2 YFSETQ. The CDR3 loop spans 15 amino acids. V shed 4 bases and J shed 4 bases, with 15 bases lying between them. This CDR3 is CASSLGTWAYNEQFF. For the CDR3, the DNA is TGCGCCAGCAGCCTAGGGACATGGGCTTACAATGAGCAGTTCTTC.

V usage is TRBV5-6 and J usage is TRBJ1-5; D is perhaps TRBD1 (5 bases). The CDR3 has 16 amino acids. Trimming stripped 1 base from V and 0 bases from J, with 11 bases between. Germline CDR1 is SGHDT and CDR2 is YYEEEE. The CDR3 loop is CASSLWTPVSNQPQHF. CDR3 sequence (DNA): TGTGCCAGCAGCTTGTGGACACCGGTTAGCAATCAGCCCCAGCATTTT.

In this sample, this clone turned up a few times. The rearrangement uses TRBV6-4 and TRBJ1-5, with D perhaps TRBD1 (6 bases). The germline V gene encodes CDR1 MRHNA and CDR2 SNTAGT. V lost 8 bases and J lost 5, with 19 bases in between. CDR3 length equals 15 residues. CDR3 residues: CASLNGGHRDQPQHF. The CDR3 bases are TGTGCCAGCTTAAATGGGGGACACCGAGATCAGCCCCAGCATTTT.

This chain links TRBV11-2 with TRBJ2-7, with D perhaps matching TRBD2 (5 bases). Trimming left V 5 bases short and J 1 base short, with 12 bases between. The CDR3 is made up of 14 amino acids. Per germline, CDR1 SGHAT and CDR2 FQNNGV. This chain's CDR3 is CASSRQEGSYEQYF. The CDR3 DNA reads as TGTGCCAGCAGCCGGCAAGAGGGATCCTACGAGCAGTACTTC.

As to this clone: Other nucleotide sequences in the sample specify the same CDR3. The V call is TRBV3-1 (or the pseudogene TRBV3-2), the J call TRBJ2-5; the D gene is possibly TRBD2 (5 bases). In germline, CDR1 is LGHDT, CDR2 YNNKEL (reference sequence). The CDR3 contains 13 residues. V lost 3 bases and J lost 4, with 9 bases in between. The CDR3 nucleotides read TGTGCCAGCAGCCACCGGGGTGGAGAGACCCAGTACTTC. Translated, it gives CASSHRGGETQYF.

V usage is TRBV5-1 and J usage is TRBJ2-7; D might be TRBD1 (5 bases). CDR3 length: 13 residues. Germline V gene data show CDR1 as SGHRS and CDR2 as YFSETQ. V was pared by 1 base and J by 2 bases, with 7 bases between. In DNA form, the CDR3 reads TGCGCCAGCAGCTTGCGGACAACCTACGAGCAGTACTTC. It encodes CASSLRTTYEQYF.

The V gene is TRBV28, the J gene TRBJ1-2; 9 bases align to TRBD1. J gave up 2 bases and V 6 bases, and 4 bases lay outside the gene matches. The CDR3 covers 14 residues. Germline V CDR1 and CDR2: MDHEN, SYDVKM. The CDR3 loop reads CASRSGQGNYGYTF. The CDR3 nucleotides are TGTGCCAGCAGATCCGGACAGGGGAACTATGGCTACACCTTC.

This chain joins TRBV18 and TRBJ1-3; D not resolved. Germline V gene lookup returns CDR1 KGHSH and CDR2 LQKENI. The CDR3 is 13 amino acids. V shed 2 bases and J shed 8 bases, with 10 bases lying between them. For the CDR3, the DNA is TGTGCCAGCTCACCAGGGAGGGATGACACCATATATTTT. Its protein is CASSPGRDDTIYF. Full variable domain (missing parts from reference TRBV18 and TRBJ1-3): NAGVMQNPRHLVRRRGQEARLRCSPMKGHSHVYWYRQLPEEGLKFMVYLQKENIIDESGMPKERFSAEFPKEGPSILRIQQVVRGDSAAYFCASSPGRDDTIYFGEGSWLTVV.

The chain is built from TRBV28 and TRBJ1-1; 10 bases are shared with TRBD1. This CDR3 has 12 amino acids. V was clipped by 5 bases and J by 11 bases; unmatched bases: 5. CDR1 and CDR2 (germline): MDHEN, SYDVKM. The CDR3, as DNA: TGTGCCAGCAGTCTGACAGGGGGCACGGCTTTCTTT. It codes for CASSLTGGTAFF.

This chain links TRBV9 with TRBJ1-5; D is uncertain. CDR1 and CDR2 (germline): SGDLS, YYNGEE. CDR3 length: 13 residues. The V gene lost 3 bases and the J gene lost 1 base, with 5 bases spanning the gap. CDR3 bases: TGTGCCAGCAGCGGCCAGAGCAATCAGCCCCAGCATTTT. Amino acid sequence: CASSGQSNQPQHF.

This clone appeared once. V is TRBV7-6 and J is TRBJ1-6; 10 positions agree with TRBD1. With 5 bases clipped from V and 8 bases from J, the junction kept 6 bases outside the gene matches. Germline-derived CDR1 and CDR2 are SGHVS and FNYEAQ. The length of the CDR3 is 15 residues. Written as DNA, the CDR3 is TGTGCCAGCAGCGACAGGGGGCGGCCCTATTCACCCCTCCACTTT. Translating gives CASSDRGRPYSPLHF.

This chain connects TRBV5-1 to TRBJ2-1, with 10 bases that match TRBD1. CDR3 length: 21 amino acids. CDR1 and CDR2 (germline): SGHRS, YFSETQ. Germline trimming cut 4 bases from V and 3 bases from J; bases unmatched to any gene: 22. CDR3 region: CASSGRDRGRREGAVYNEQFF. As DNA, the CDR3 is TGCGCCAGCAGCGGCCGGGACAGGGGAAGGAGAGAGGGAGCGGTCTACAATGAGCAGTTCTTC.

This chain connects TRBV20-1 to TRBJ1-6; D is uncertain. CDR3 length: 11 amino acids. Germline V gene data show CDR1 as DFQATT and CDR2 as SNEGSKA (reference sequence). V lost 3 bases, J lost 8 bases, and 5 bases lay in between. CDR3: CSARSYSPLHF. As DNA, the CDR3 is TGCAGTGCTAGGTCCTATTCACCCCTCCACTTT.

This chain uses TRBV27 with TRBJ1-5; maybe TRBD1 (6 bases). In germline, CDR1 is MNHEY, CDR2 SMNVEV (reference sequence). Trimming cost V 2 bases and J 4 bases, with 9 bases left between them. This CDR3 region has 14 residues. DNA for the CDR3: TGTGCCAGCAGTTTAGGCAGGGGAAATCAGCCCCAGCATTTT. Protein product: CASSLGRGNQPQHF.

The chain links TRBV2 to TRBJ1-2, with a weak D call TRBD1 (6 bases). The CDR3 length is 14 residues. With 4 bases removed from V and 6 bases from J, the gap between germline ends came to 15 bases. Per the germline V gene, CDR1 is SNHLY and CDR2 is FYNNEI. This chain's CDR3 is CASSAERGQNGYTF. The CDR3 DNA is TGTGCCAGCAGTGCGGAGCGGGGGCAAAATGGCTACACCTTC.

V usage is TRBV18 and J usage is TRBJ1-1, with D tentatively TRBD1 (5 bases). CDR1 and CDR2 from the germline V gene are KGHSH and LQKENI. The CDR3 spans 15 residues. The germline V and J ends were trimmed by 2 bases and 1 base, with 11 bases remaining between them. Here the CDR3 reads CASSPSPTANTEAFF. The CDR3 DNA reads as TGTGCCAGCTCACCATCGCCGACAGCGAACACTGAAGCTTTCTTT.